A single sample gave rise to the 25 T cell receptor beta chains below, sequenced in a study of T cell changes during pregnancy in multiple sclerosis. Sequencing was performed with immunoSEQ multiplex PCR; in TCRdb, only in-frame clones are kept and a portion is missing. The sample has about 79,000 clones; just over 90% are singletons. This specimen was CD4+ T cells from peripheral blood mononuclear cells, taken in the second trimester of pregnancy. These receptors originate from a female donor with multiple sclerosis, enrolled in a pregnancy study.

The chain employs TRBV9 and TRBJ2-1; D possibly corresponds to TRBD1 (6 bases). Germline-derived CDR1 and CDR2 are SGDLS and YYNGEE. The CDR3 runs 16 residues. Between the trimmed V and J ends, which lost 1 base and 4 bases, there was a span of 15 bases. Written as DNA, the CDR3 is TGTGCCAGCAGCGTAAATCGAGGACAGAGATACAATGAGCAGTTCTTC. Translating it yields CASSVNRGQRYNEQFF.

This chain connects TRBV29-1 to TRBJ2-1; 16 bases line up with TRBD2. V was clipped by 7 bases and J by 8 bases; unmatched bases: 14. CDR3 size: 17 residues. The germline V gene has CDR1 SQVTM and CDR2 ANQGSEA. This CDR3 is CSAGTSGRATSYHEQFF. The CDR3 DNA follows: TGCAGCGCCGGGACTAGCGGGAGGGCCACCTCTTACCATGAGCAGTTCTTC.

This rearrangement joins TRBV28 to TRBJ1-1; D unclear. Trimming pared 11 bases from V and 5 bases from J, leaving 12 bases between. CDR1 and CDR2 (germline): MDHEN, SYDVKM. The CDR3 is 11 amino acids. CDR3 in amino acids: CASYGGTEAFF. The CDR3 DNA sequence: TGTGCCTCCTATGGCGGGACTGAAGCTTTCTTT.

The chain combines TRBV4-1 with TRBJ2-7, with D possibly being TRBD1 (6 bases). Trimming pared 3 bases from V and 4 bases from J, leaving 19 bases between. The CDR3 has 16 amino acids. Per the germline V gene, CDR1 is MGHRA and CDR2 is YSYEKL. The CDR3 loop reads CASSQAPTGLVYEQYF. The CDR3, as DNA: TGCGCCAGCAGCCAGGCACCGACAGGATTGGTTTACGAGCAGTACTTC.

The chain employs TRBV19 and TRBJ2-1; D is possibly TRBD1 (5 bases). Trimming took off 10 bases at V and 11 bases at J, with 24 bases between the two ends. Germline V CDR1 and CDR2: LNHDA, SQIVND (reference sequence). The CDR3 length is 14 residues. The CDR3 protein is CAIFIPPERGKQFF. The CDR3 nucleotides are TGTGCCATCTTCATACCCCCCGAAAGGGGCAAGCAGTTCTTC.

The chain links TRBV11-3 to TRBJ1-6; D remains unclear. The CDR3 consists of 15 residues. The germline V gene has CDR1 SGHNT and CDR2 YENEEA. V shed 2 bases and J shed 8 bases, with 13 bases lying between them. The CDR3 is CASSLYANPDSPLHF. CDR3 DNA: TGTGCCAGCAGCTTATATGCGAATCCGGATTCACCCCTCCACTTT.

This rearrangement joins TRBV4-3 to TRBJ1-2; possible D gene TRBD1, 5 bases. CDR1 LGHNA and CDR2 YSLEER come from the germline V gene. This CDR3 region has 16 residues. V was trimmed by 0 bases and J by 3 bases, leaving 14 bases between them. In DNA, the CDR3 is TGCGCCAGCAGCCAAGATAGTCGGGGGGACGACTATGGCTACACCTTC. Translation: CASSQDSRGDDYGYTF.

This chain joins TRBV2 and TRBJ2-3, with 14 bases identical to TRBD2. Per the germline V gene, CDR1 is SNHLY and CDR2 is FYNNEI. CDR3 length equals 15 residues. V lost 5 bases and J lost 6; bases outside the gene matches: 4. CDR3 amino acids: CASSYRLAGGDTQYF. CDR3 DNA: TGTGCCAGCAGTTACCGACTAGCGGGAGGGGATACGCAGTATTTT.

The chain employs TRBV18 and TRBJ2-1; no clear D gene. Germline lookup yields CDR1 KGHSH and CDR2 LQKENI. CDR3 length: 15 residues. V dropped 1 base and J dropped 0 bases, with 7 bases sitting between them. CDR3 region: CASSPLPSSYNEQFF. For the CDR3, the DNA is TGTGCCAGCTCACCACTTCCGAGCTCCTACAATGAGCAGTTCTTC.

V and J are TRBV5-4 and TRBJ1-3; possible D gene TRBD1, 6 bases. Germline V gene data show CDR1 as SGHNT and CDR2 as YYREEE (reference sequence). This CDR3 has 16 residues. The ends were cut back, 2 bases at V and 0 bases at J, with 12 bases in the middle. The CDR3 here is CASSLPTGNSGNTIYF. CDR3 DNA sequence: TGTGCCAGCAGCTTACCTACAGGGAACTCTGGAAACACCATATATTTT.

This rearrangement joins TRBV27 to TRBJ2-3; the match to TRBD2 covers 9 bases. The J segment lost 6 bases and the V segment lost 2 bases, leaving 15 bases of the junction unmatched. CDR1 and CDR2 from the germline V gene are MNHEY and SMNVEV (reference sequence). This CDR3 spans 18 amino acids. For the CDR3, the DNA is TGTGCCAGCAGTTTAAAGGGTTTTGCGGGAGGGCCGTCGGATACGCAGTATTTT. Translated: CASSLKGFAGGPSDTQYF.

The rearrangement joins TRBV18 to TRBJ2-3, with a weak D call TRBD2 (6 bases). The CDR3 runs 16 residues. CDR1 is KGHSH, CDR2 LQKENI, per germline. Trimming removed 3 bases from V and 2 bases from J, with 15 bases in between. In DNA form, the CDR3 reads TGTGCCAGCTCACCGGGGGACTCCGCCGTCACAGATACGCAGTATTTT. Translation gives CASSPGDSAVTDTQYF.

The chain joins TRBV28 to TRBJ2-7; 10 bases are shared with TRBD1. CDR3 length: 14 residues. CDR1 is MDHEN, CDR2 SYDVKM, per germline. The V and J ends lost 10 bases and 1 base, in that order; junction bases with no gene match: 7. The CDR3 nucleotides are TGTGCCACCGTGACAGGGGGCTTTTCCTACGAGCAGTACTTC. This codes for CATVTGGFSYEQYF.

This chain uses TRBV5-5 with TRBJ1-2; TRBD1 is a possible D gene (5 bases). The germline V gene has CDR1 SGHKS and CDR2 YYEKEE (reference sequence). The CDR3 extends over 15 amino acids. Trimming stripped 4 bases from V and 5 bases from J, with 18 bases between. CDR3 in amino acids: CASSPISGQRYGYTF. CDR3 bases: TGTGCCAGCAGCCCGATATCCGGACAACGTTATGGCTACACCTTC.

The chain joins TRBV5-1 to TRBJ2-1; tentative D call: TRBD1 (5 bases). The CDR3 length is 14 residues. Per germline, CDR1 SGHRS and CDR2 YFSETQ. Trimming stripped 0 bases from V and 6 bases from J, with 10 bases between. The chain's CDR3 is CASSLGSTGNEQFF. The CDR3 nucleotides are TGCGCCAGCAGCTTGGGGTCCACAGGCAATGAGCAGTTCTTC.

The V and J genes are TRBV7-3 and TRBJ2-5; 7 bases align to TRBD2. V dropped 2 bases and J dropped 5; count of bases not matched to a gene: 11. The CDR3 loop spans 16 amino acids. Germline V CDR1 and CDR2: SGHTA, FQGTGA. Written as DNA, the CDR3 is TGTGCCAGCAGCTTAGGGGTCGTGAGGGAGGGGGAGACCCAGTACTTC. This codes for CASSLGVVREGETQYF. Filled out from reference TRBV7-3 and TRBJ2-5, the complete variable domain reads GAGVSQTPSNKVTEKGKYVELRCDPISGHTALYWYRQSLGQGPEFLIYFQGTGAADDSGLPNDRFFAVRPEGSVSTLKIQRTERGDSAVYLCASSLGVVREGETQYFGPGTRLLVL.

The rearrangement links TRBV27 to TRBJ2-7, with D perhaps TRBD1 (6 bases). Germline V gene lookup returns CDR1 MNHEY and CDR2 SMNVEV (reference sequence). CDR3 length equals 13 residues. Trimming removed 5 bases at V and 5 bases at J, with 13 bases between. The CDR3 DNA reads as TGTGCCAGCAGTATAAACACAGGGAACGAGCAGTACTTC. It yields the protein CASSINTGNEQYF.

The chain uses TRBV5-1 and TRBJ1-1; TRBD1 agrees at 7 bases. The germline V gene has CDR1 SGHRS and CDR2 YFSETQ. The V and J ends lost 3 bases and 0 bases, in that order; junction bases with no gene match: 8. The CDR3 contains 16 residues. The CDR3, as DNA: TGCGCCAGCAGCTCGGATCACAGGGGTATGAACACTGAAGCTTTCTTT. Protein product: CASSSDHRGMNTEAFF.

The V gene is TRBV9, the J gene TRBJ2-1; 10 bases match TRBD2. CDR1 is SGDLS, CDR2 YYNGEE, per germline. The CDR3 runs 15 residues. V dropped 0 bases and J dropped 3; count of bases not matched to a gene: 0. The CDR3 region is CASSVGTSGYNEQFF. The CDR3 DNA sequence: TGTGCCAGCAGCGTAGGGACTAGCGGCTACAATGAGCAGTTCTTC.

The chain joins TRBV6-5 to TRBJ2-1, with TRBD2 matching 7 bases. There are 12 residues in the CDR3. V trimming: 5 bases; J trimming: 7 bases; junction bases outside the gene matches: 2. Germline-derived CDR1 and CDR2 are MNHEY and SVGAGI. The CDR3: CASSLGGNEQFF. CDR3 DNA: TGTGCCAGCAGTCTCGGGGGGAATGAGCAGTTCTTC.

The V gene is TRBV4-1, the J gene TRBJ1-2, with 7 bases matching TRBD1. The germline CDR1 and CDR2 sequences are MGHRA and YSYEKL. The J segment lost 6 bases and the V segment lost 5 bases, leaving 6 bases of the junction unmatched. This CDR3 comprises 13 residues. The CDR3 region has the DNA TGCGCCAGCAGCTCCCGGGACAGCGATGGCTACACCTTC. Translating gives CASSSRDSDGYTF.

V usage is TRBV13 and J usage is TRBJ1-2; 7 bases are a match to TRBD1. CDR3 length equals 13 residues. V dropped 5 bases and J dropped 4; count of bases not matched to a gene: 4. CDR1 PRHDT and CDR2 FYEKMQ come from the germline V gene (reference sequence). This CDR3 is CASSVGTVYGYTF. The CDR3 bases are TGTGCCAGCAGCGTCGGGACAGTCTATGGCTACACCTTC.

The chain recombines TRBV9 with TRBJ2-1, with 11 nucleotides matching TRBD1. This CDR3 is 15 amino acids long. CDR1 SGDLS and CDR2 YYNGEE come from the germline V gene. Germline trimming cut 1 base from V and 7 bases from J; bases unmatched to any gene: 4. The CDR3 spells CASSVRGTGGNEQFF. The CDR3 DNA follows: TGTGCCAGCAGCGTAAGGGGGACAGGGGGAAATGAGCAGTTCTTC.

The chain uses TRBV7-3 and TRBJ2-1; weak D call: TRBD2 (5 bases). CDR1 is SGHTA and CDR2 is FQGTGA in the germline V gene. This CDR3 has 16 residues. Trimming pared 2 bases from V and 2 bases from J, leaving 13 bases between. The DNA for the CDR3 is TGTGCCAGCAGCTTATGGGCGGGCCATGCCTACAATGAGCAGTTCTTC. It encodes CASSLWAGHAYNEQFF.

V and J are TRBV11-3 and TRBJ2-7; TRBD2 agrees at 9 bases. CDR1 and CDR2 (germline): SGHNT, YENEEA. The junction had 11 bases not matched to a gene; V was cut back by 5 bases and J by 6 bases. The CDR3 sequence is 15 residues long. The CDR3 sequence: CASSPASGKGPEQYF. CDR3 bases: TGTGCCAGCAGCCCCGCTAGCGGGAAAGGACCCGAGCAGTACTTC.